This section outlines one T cell receptor beta chain sequence together with its context. What it binds is unknown. Trimming took 3 bases from V and 3 from J, leaving 12 bases between them. CDR1 SGHRS and CDR2 YFSETQ come from the germline V gene. The length of the CDR3 is 14 residues. Sequenced by immunoSEQ multiplex PCR; TCRdb stores in-frame clones only, minus some. The repertoire includes more than 90,000 clones, over 75% of them detected once, and 16% sits in the top ten. This sample was included in a study of T cell responses to AZD1222 COVID-19 vaccine. Whole-study results and caveats: Seropositive AZD1222 recipients at baseline numbered only six or seven.

The sequences come from peripheral blood, collected on day 0 of AZD1222 vaccination. The J gene is TRBJ1-1, the V gene TRBV5-1; D might be TRBD1 (5 bases). This sequence was found in an adult in good health. CDR3 coding DNA: TGCGCCAGCAGCTCCGGGACCTTGGACACTGAAGCTTTCTTT. Amino acids: CASSSGTLDTEAFF. The complete variable domain, with remaining parts taken from reference TRBV5-1 and TRBJ1-1, reads KAGVTQTPRYLIKTRGQQVTLSCSPISGHRSVSWYQQTPGQGLQFLFEYFSETQRNKGNFPGRFSGRQFSNSRSEMNVSTLELGDSALYLCASSSGTLDTEAFFGQGTRLTVV.